A single sample is the source of the 21 T cell receptor beta chains below, sequenced in a study of tumor-infiltrating lymphocytes in oesophageal squamous cell carcinoma. TCRdb reprocessed the PCR reads via MiXCR and lists one record per CDR3 protein. The table has under 20,000 distinct CDR3 sequences, 40% seen once. The specimen was blood. These receptors were obtained from a male donor with esophageal squamous cell carcinoma.

This clonotype is categorized as medium-sized. The V call is TRBV7-8, the J call TRBJ1-1; D remains ambiguous. V dropped 1 base and J dropped 1 base, with 7 bases sitting between them. This CDR3 is built from 14 residues. Per germline, CDR1 SGHVS and CDR2 FQNEAQ. CDR3: CASSLVGGNTEAFF. The CDR3 DNA reads as TGTGCCAGCAGCTTAGTCGGCGGGAACACTGAAGCTTTCTTT.

This clonotype was seen many times. Possible read error: a much larger clone is one base away. This rearrangement joins TRBV12-3 or TRBV12-4 to TRBJ2-5; 8 positions match TRBD1. There are 14 residues in the CDR3. The V gene end was trimmed by 5 bases and the J gene end by 11 bases; junction bases not matched to a gene: 13. CDR3 protein: CASSPGQDYNEQYF. In DNA, the CDR3 is TGTGCCAGCAGTCCGGGACAGGACTACAATGAGCAGTACTTC.

This clonotype was counted ten times or more. V usage is TRBV12-3 or TRBV12-4 and J usage is TRBJ2-3; D is uncertain. This CDR3 has 14 amino acids. The V and J ends lost 7 bases and 7 bases respectively, with 18 bases between them. In DNA form, the CDR3 reads TGTGCCAGCACCCTGGGGTCCCGCGGATATACGCAGTATTTT. This encodes CASTLGSRGYTQYF.

The CDR3: CASRPPLTSSGANVLTF. CDR3 coding DNA: TGTGCCAGCAGGCCACCCCTGACTAGTAGTGGGGCCAACGTCCTGACTTTC. V and J are TRBV7-2 and TRBJ2-6, with D perhaps TRBD2 (6 bases). The germline V gene has CDR1 SGHTA and CDR2 FQGNSA. The CDR3 contains 17 residues. V lost 6 bases and J 3 bases, leaving 18 bases between the germline ends.

The sample holds a few counts of this clonotype. The chain employs TRBV7-9 and TRBJ2-1; D is unresolved. Germline CDR1 is SEHNR and CDR2 is FQNEAQ (reference sequence). The CDR3 loop spans 12 amino acids. V lost 6 bases and J 4 bases, leaving 7 bases between the germline ends. For the CDR3, the DNA is TGTGCCAGCAGTACTAAGTACAATGAGCAGTTCTTC. Its protein is CASSTKYNEQFF. The entire variable domain, with the rest obtained from reference TRBV7-9 and TRBJ2-1, is as follows: DTGVSQNPRHKITKRGQNVTFRCDPISEHNRLYWYRQTLGQGPEFLTYFQNEAQLEKSRLLSDRFSAERPKGSFSTLEIQRTEQGDSAMYLCASSTKYNEQFFGPGTRLTVL.

In this sample, this clonotype turned up a few times. The rearrangement joins TRBV7-3 to TRBJ2-1, with 10 nucleotides matching TRBD2. Judging by the DNA end, TRBJ2-7 fits better; the J call may be wrong. The CDR3 spans 15 residues. Germline values: CDR1 SGHTA, CDR2 FQGTGA. The CDR3 here is CASSREGSGGYEQYF. CDR3 sequence (DNA): TGTGCCAGCAGCCGGGAGGGTAGCGGGGGGTACGAGCAGTACTTC.

This clonotype was counted at least ten times. The chain links TRBV5-1 to TRBJ2-3; 7 bases are a match to TRBD2. V was pared by 4 bases and J by 7 bases, with 12 bases of the junction left unmatched. The CDR3 is made up of 15 amino acids. CDR1 is SGHRS and CDR2 is YFSETQ in the germline V gene. DNA of the CDR3: TGCGCCAGCAGCACCTCTAGCGGCCCACAGTATACGCAGTATTTT. Its translation: CASSTSSGPQYTQYF.

About this clonotype: Given the absence of the conserved phenylalanine or tryptophan at the CDR3 end, a read error is likely. It is unclear where the CDR3 begins or ends on the DNA, so no DNA is shown, and the CDR3 is as TCRdb lists it. The CDR3: CASTPGRTYEQYFGS. The V and J genes are TRBV11-2 and TRBJ2-1; no check of the table's D call, TRBD1, against the DNA was made. CDR1 is SGHAT, CDR2 FQNNGV, per germline. The CDR3 spans 15 amino acids, including both terminal residues.

This chain connects TRBV2 to TRBJ2-7, with 7 bases aligning to TRBD1. The ends lost 8 bases at V and 4 bases at J; junction bases unmatched: 8. This CDR3 comprises 13 residues. CDR1 is SNHLY, CDR2 FYNNEI, per germline. CDR3: CASGMAGGYEQYF. CDR3 coding DNA: TGTGCCAGCGGTATGGCAGGGGGTTACGAGCAGTACTTC. The full variable domain, completed using reference TRBV2 and TRBJ2-7, is EPEVTQTPSHQVTQMGQEVILRCVPISNHLYFYWYRQILGQKVEFLVSFYNNEISEKSEIFDDQFSVERPDGSNFTLKIRSTKLEDSAMYFCASGMAGGYEQYFGPGTRLTVT.

The chain carries TRBV28 and TRBJ2-5; D is unclear. CDR3 length: 13 amino acids. Trimming took off 7 bases at V and 2 bases at J, with 11 bases between the two ends. CDR1 and CDR2 (germline): MDHEN, SYDVKM. CDR3 sequence (DNA): TGTGCCAGCACCACCAGACCTCAAGAGACCCAGTACTTC. This sequence encodes CASTTRPQETQYF.

The rearrangement joins TRBV6-1 to TRBJ2-7; 8 bases match TRBD2. The CDR3 runs 15 residues. J was trimmed by 3 bases and V by 1 base; bases with no gene match: 5. Germline loops: CDR1 MNHNS, CDR2 SASEGT. CDR3 sequence reads: CASSEVAGSNYEQYF. The CDR3 DNA follows: TGTGCCAGCAGTGAAGTAGCGGGATCTAACTACGAGCAGTACTTC.

V is TRBV20-1 and J is TRBJ1-1, with 9 bases fitting TRBD1. V lost 0 bases and J lost 1; bases outside the gene matches: 6. This CDR3 region has 16 residues. The germline gives CDR1 DFQATT, CDR2 SNEGSKA (reference sequence). The CDR3 region is CSARDLTGGGNTEAFF. The CDR3 coding sequence is TGCAGTGCTAGAGATCTGACAGGGGGAGGGAACACTGAAGCTTTCTTT.

A few counts support this clonotype. The conserved final phenylalanine or tryptophan is absent from the CDR3, which likely points to a read error. Because the CDR3's place on the DNA is in doubt, the DNA is left out and the CDR3 is given as listed by TCRdb. The CDR3 spells CASSLPGRVIYGYTFGS. The chain is built from TRBV11-2 and TRBJ2-7; the table's TRBD1 call for D was not verified on the DNA. Germline V lookup: CDR1 SGHAT, CDR2 FQNNGV. With termini counted, the CDR3 has 17 amino acids.

This clonotype was recorded many times. A much larger clone differs by one base, so this may be a read error. V and J are TRBV27 and TRBJ2-5; a weak D match, TRBD2 (5 bases). The CDR3 length is 15 residues. Per the germline V gene, CDR1 is MNHEY and CDR2 is SMNVEV (reference sequence). With 10 bases removed from V and 11 bases from J, the gap between germline ends came to 29 bases. CDR3 DNA: TGTGCCACCACCCCCGTTGGGCGGGCCTACAATGAGCAGTACTTC. Translation: CATTPVGRAYNEQYF.

The rearrangement links TRBV6-2 or TRBV6-3 to TRBJ2-3; 7 bases are shared with TRBD2. The J call is in doubt because the DNA end fits TRBJ2-1 better. Germline V gene lookup returns CDR1 MNHEY and CDR2 SVGEGT. CDR3 size: 15 residues. The CDR3 DNA is TGTGCCAGCAGTTTCGGGAGCGGGAAGTACAATGAGCAGTTCTTC. This encodes CASSFGSGKYNEQFF.

The chain joins TRBV7-2 to TRBJ2-7; D is uncertain. The CDR3 is made up of 13 amino acids. Trimming removed 4 bases at V and 3 bases at J, with 10 bases between. CDR1 and CDR2 from the germline V gene are SGHTA and FQGNSA. CDR3 loop: CASSYGIYYEQYF. As DNA, the CDR3 is TGTGCCAGCAGCTACGGCATCTACTACGAGCAGTACTTC.

This clonotype was recorded a few times. The chain carries TRBV2 and TRBJ2-3; D remains unclear. The germline CDR1 and CDR2 sequences are SNHLY and FYNNEI. This CDR3 is 14 amino acids long. The V end lost 7 bases, the J end lost 0 bases, and 11 bases lay between the germline ends. CDR3 DNA sequence: TGTGCCAGCATTGTGGAGATTAGCACAGATACGCAGTATTTT. Its translation: CASIVEISTDTQYF.

V is TRBV7-3 and J is TRBJ1-1; D is possibly TRBD1 (6 bases). The CDR3 extends over 14 amino acids. V was pared by 1 base and J by 5 bases, with 11 bases between. Per germline, CDR1 SGHTA and CDR2 FQGTGA. The CDR3 here is CASSLMGAGTEAFF. The CDR3 region has the DNA TGTGCCAGCAGCTTAATGGGGGCGGGGACTGAAGCTTTCTTT.

This clonotype was picked up many times. V and J are TRBV20-1 and TRBJ2-2; 8 nucleotides align to TRBD2. Germline trimming cut 2 bases from V and 2 bases from J; bases unmatched to any gene: 1. The CDR3 spans 14 residues. CDR1 is DFQATT and CDR2 is SNEGSKA in the germline V gene (reference sequence). CDR3 amino acids: CSARTSGNTGELFF. CDR3 DNA: TGCAGTGCTAGAACTAGCGGAAACACCGGGGAGCTGTTTTTT.

This clonotype was counted many times. V and J are TRBV6-1 and TRBJ2-3; the D gene is possibly TRBD1 (6 bases). Trimming pared 5 bases from V and 2 bases from J, leaving 14 bases between. The CDR3 consists of 15 residues. Looked up from germline, CDR1 is MNHNS and CDR2 is SASEGT. The CDR3 sequence is CASSPFRGVTDTQYF. As DNA, the CDR3 is TGTGCCAGCAGTCCATTCAGGGGTGTCACAGATACGCAGTATTTT.

At least ten counts were recorded for this clonotype. A much larger clone lies a single base off, so this may be a read error. The V and J genes are TRBV24-1 and TRBJ2-5, with TRBD2 as a possible D gene (6 bases). The germline V gene has CDR1 KGHDR and CDR2 SFDVKD. This CDR3 is built from 14 residues. The V and J ends lost 4 bases and 11 bases respectively, with 19 bases between them. CDR3 nucleotides: TGTGCCACCAGTGACTACCGCTCCGGGACTTTGCAGTACTTC. It encodes CATSDYRSGTLQYF.